The 7 T cell receptor beta chains below come from one sample, sequenced in a study of CD8+CD57+ T cells in acquired aplastic anemia. Both TCR beta VDJ combination and CDR3 sequence profiling were carried out. Genomic DNA was the template for this profiling. TCRdb itself ran the reads through MiXCR, one entry per CDR3 protein. There are roughly 500,000 distinct CDR3 sequences in the sample; over 25% occur only once, and 0.82% lies in the top ten. Before being chosen for sequencing, patients had shown CD8+CD57+ cell expansion by flow cytometry. Sequences were obtained from sorted CD4+, CD8+, or CD8+CD57+ T cells (not recorded which) from PBMCs. The receptors stem from a human donor with aplastic anemia.

The V gene is TRBV19, the J gene TRBJ1-1; tentatively, D is TRBD1 (6 bases). Trimming took 3 bases from V and 1 from J, leaving 15 bases between them. Per germline, CDR1 LNHDA and CDR2 SQIVND (reference sequence). The CDR3 is 16 amino acids. Here the CDR3 reads CASSIIGGLKNTEAFF. The CDR3 nucleotides read TGTGCCAGTAGTATTATTGGGGGGCTGAAGAACACTGAAGCTTTCTTT.

This clonotype was seen ten or more times. The chain is built from TRBV2 and TRBJ1-1, with D uncertain. CDR1 is SNHLY and CDR2 is FYNNEI in the germline V gene. V gave up 2 bases and J gave up 4 bases, with 8 bases separating them. CDR3 size: 13 residues. CDR3 region: CASSETALTEAFF. The CDR3 DNA follows: TGTGCCAGCAGTGAAACAGCCCTCACTGAAGCTTTCTTT.

This chain uses TRBV6-5 with TRBJ1-3; D gene uncertain. The germline V gene has CDR1 MNHEY and CDR2 SVGAGI. This CDR3 has 14 amino acids. V was clipped by 2 bases and J by 0 bases, with 5 bases between them. This CDR3 reads CASSYVASGNTIYF. The CDR3 coding sequence is TGTGCCAGCAGTTACGTAGCCTCTGGAAACACCATATATTTT.

A note on this clonotype: A much larger clone lies a single base off, so this may be a read error. In nucleotides, the CDR3 is TGCGCCAGCAGTGGGCGGGGCGGGGCGGGAGGTCGGGAGACCCAGTACTTC. Translating gives CASSGRGGAGGRETQYF. The chain employs TRBV10-2 and TRBJ2-5; 8 bases match TRBD2. The CDR3 sequence is 17 residues long. CDR1 is WSHSY and CDR2 is SAAADI in the germline V gene. Trimming cost V 4 bases and J 5 bases; bases outside gene matches: 15.

The rearrangement links TRBV20-1 to TRBJ2-1, with TRBD1 as a possible D gene (5 bases). Trimming took off 1 base at V and 11 bases at J, with 15 bases between the two ends. CDR3 length: 13 amino acids. Germline loops: CDR1 DFQATT, CDR2 SNEGSKA (reference sequence). CDR3 in amino acids: CSARGSAQEKQFF. Written as DNA, the CDR3 is TGCAGTGCTAGAGGAAGCGCACAGGAAAAGCAGTTCTTC.

This clonotype has more than one count but fewer than ten. This rearrangement joins TRBV19 to TRBJ2-1, with a possible D match to TRBD2 (5 bases). The CDR3 is 16 residues long. Per the germline V gene, CDR1 is LNHDA and CDR2 is SQIVND (reference sequence). The V end was cut by 6 bases, the J end by 1 base, with 16 bases between. The CDR3 spells CASRRWEKGSYNEQFF. DNA for the CDR3: TGTGCCAGTAGGAGGTGGGAGAAAGGTTCCTACAATGAGCAGTTCTTC.

This clonotype was recorded many times. The CDR3 DNA sequence: TGTGCCACCAGTGATTGGACTAGCGGGAGAGGAGAGACCCAGTACTTC. It is translated as CATSDWTSGRGETQYF. The rearrangement uses TRBV24-1 and TRBJ2-5; 13 positions agree with TRBD2. J lost 4 bases, V lost 2 bases, and 3 bases had no gene match. From germline, CDR1 is KGHDR and CDR2 SFDVKD. The CDR3 extends over 16 amino acids.